This T cell receptor beta chain stems from a study of T cell responses to AZD1222 COVID-19 vaccine (TCRdb year 2021). Regarding the research as a whole: AZD1222 recipients whose second dose came at about 4 weeks and those whose second dose came at about 12 weeks were combined into one group, since spike-specific TCR depth and breadth did not differ between the two schedules. TCR sequencing covered approximately 230 trial participants: 200 to 220 given two doses of AZD1222 and about 26 given two doses of MenACWY control vaccine. Trial participants were enrolled by age into 18-55, 56-69 and 70-plus year subgroups, with 148, 28 and 57 TCR-sequenced participants respectively. The research as a whole found: A significant rise in spike-specific TCR breadth and depth was observed after two AZD1222 doses relative to day 0 and relative to MenACWY recipients. The whole spike protein was spanned by vaccine-associated CD4 TCRs, and dominant responses were seen in regions 160-218 and 743-854. Conclusions about previously exposed vaccinees were limited because only 5 or 6 AZD1222 recipients were SARS-CoV-2 seropositive at baseline. No day 14 peak-response samples were available, so repertoires were characterized only after the peak T cell response. The 56-69-year group was small, and its depth increase did not reach significance, likely because of low power. Reportedly, almost half of the unique spike-specific TCRs recognized epitopes lying outside the regions that are mutated in the B.1.351 and B.1.1.7 variants. Most participants were white British and females outnumbered males, and the authors suggested that clonal diversity may have been underestimated.

The label giving this sample's time point can be read as: baseline before first vaccination. The vaccinee samples were drawn from two UK trials, COV001 and COV002, one of which was a single-blind randomized controlled phase 2/3 trial testing AZD1222 (ChAdOx1 nCoV-19) in healthy adults. For TCRbeta chain sequencing, PBMC samples were collected from trial participants at day 0 and at day 28 after the second dose. Trimming costs V 3 bases and J 1 base, and their ends lie 6 bases apart. CDR1 and CDR2, looked up from the germline V gene, are KGHSH and LQKENI. Its CDR3 holds 14 amino acids, cysteine through phenylalanine. CDR3 DNA is the only sequence kept; it has 42 bases, read in frame from the first base. Comments on this clone: This clone's antigen is unknown. The record has no base qualities; no much larger clone is one base away.

The CDR3 regions of human TCRbeta chains were analyzed by immunosequencing. From the authors' description of their analysis: Repertoire TCRs were checked for matches against a reference library of SARS-CoV-2-specific TCRs that had been generated using the MIRA antigen-specificity platform. Breadth meant the fraction of unique TCRs that were SARS-CoV-2-associated, whereas depth meant the fraction of total T cells that were SARS-CoV-2-associated. Each spike-specific TCR was assigned to its reactive spike region and to a CD4 or CD8 class using the MIRA data. Log10-transformed breadth and depth values were compared by one-way ANOVA with Sidak's multiple comparisons tests. This is the immuneACCESS table as TCRdb keeps it, with only in-frame sequences that have V and J called. A part of the clones is gone; compared with another copy, unresolved V genes explain less than half, and the rest is unexplained. V and J calls and clone size are those listed in that table; D and trimming were worked out from the DNA. The table for this sample lists under 130,000 clones; about 92% of them were counted only once. The ten top clones hold about 1.2% of the sample.

The clonotype comes from an adult in good health. The chain is made from TRBV18 and TRBJ2-2; TRBD2 is possibly the D segment (6 matching bases). Specimen: peripheral blood, collected on day 0 of AZD1222 vaccination. Here the CDR3 is given as CASSPGGNTGELFF. The nucleotides are TGTGCCAGCTCACCCGGGGGGAACACCGGGGAGCTGTTTTTT.